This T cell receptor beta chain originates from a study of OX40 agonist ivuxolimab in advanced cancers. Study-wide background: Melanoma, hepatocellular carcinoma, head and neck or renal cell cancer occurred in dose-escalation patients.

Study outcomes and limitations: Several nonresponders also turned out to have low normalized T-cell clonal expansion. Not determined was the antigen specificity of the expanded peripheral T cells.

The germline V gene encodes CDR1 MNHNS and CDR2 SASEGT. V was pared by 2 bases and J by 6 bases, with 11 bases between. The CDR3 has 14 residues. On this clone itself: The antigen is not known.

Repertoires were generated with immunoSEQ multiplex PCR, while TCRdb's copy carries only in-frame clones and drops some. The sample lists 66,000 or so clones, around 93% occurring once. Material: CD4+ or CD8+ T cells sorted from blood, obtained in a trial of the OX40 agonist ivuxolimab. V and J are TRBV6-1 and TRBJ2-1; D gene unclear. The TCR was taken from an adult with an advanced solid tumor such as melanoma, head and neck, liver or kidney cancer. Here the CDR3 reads CASSEWAYANEQFF. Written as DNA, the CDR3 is TGTGCCAGCAGTGAATGGGCCTACGCCAATGAGCAGTTCTTC.